Detailed here is one T cell receptor (beta chain). No antigen is known for it. No base quality information exists; no much larger clone differs at one position. The data stem from a study of T cell responses to AZD1222 COVID-19 vaccine (dated by TCRdb to the early 2020s). Turning to the overall study: Because spike-specific TCR depth and breadth did not differ between the two schedules, AZD1222 recipients who got a second dose at roughly 4 weeks were pooled with those who got a second dose at roughly 12 weeks. TCR sequencing covered some 250 trial participants: 200 to 220 given two doses of AZD1222 and approximately 26 given two doses of MenACWY control vaccine. Enrollment into the trials was organized by age into subgroups of 18-55, 56-69 and 70-plus years, and those subgroups contained roughly 140, 27 and 60 TCR-sequenced participants, respectively. Overall study results and their limits: Reportedly, close to half of the unique spike-specific TCRs recognized epitopes lying outside the regions that are mutated in the B.1.351 and B.1.1.7 variants. Conclusions about previously exposed vaccinees are limited because only 5 or 6 AZD1222 recipients were SARS-CoV-2 seropositive at baseline. A significant rise in spike-specific TCR breadth and depth was observed after two AZD1222 doses relative to day 0 and relative to MenACWY recipients. Participants were mostly white British and included more females than males, and it was suggested by the authors that clonal diversity may have been underestimated. Vaccine-associated CD4 TCRs spanned the whole spike protein, with dominant responses in regions 160-218 and 743-854. Because no day 14 peak-response samples were available, the repertoires could be characterized only after the peak T cell response. In the small 56-69-year group, the increase in depth fell short of significance, most likely because of low power.

Taken with the paper, the label for time point translates to: baseline before first vaccination. Samples from vaccinated people were obtained from the UK trials COV001 and COV002, which included a single-blind randomized controlled phase 2/3 trial of AZD1222 (ChAdOx1 nCoV-19) in healthy adults. Trial participant PBMC samples were collected at day 0 and day 28 after the second dose for TCRbeta chain sequencing. The CDR3 regions of human TCRbeta chains were subjected to immunosequencing. Concerning the study's data processing: TCRs in the repertoires were compared against a reference library of SARS-CoV-2-specific TCRs that had been generated with the MIRA antigen-specificity platform. Breadth was defined as the fraction of unique TCRs that were SARS-CoV-2-associated, and depth was defined as the fraction of total T cells that were SARS-CoV-2-associated. Using the MIRA data, each spike-specific TCR was mapped to the spike region that the TCR reacts to and placed in a CD4 or CD8 class. Log10-transformed breadth and depth values were compared by one-way ANOVA with Sidak's multiple comparisons tests. TCRdb retrieved this table from immuneACCESS and kept in-frame rearrangements only. Not all clones are present; in checked studies, unresolved V genes account for under half, and no reason is known for the remainder. The DNA gave D and trimming, while V, J and clone size come from that table. For this sample the table gives 90,000 or so clones, of which 88% were detected only once. Less than 20% of the sample lies in the top ten.

Sequenced material: peripheral blood, taken on day 0 of AZD1222 vaccination. This clonotype was obtained from an adult in good health.

Read as DNA, the sequence is TGTGCCAGTGGGGGCCCAGGGACACATAATCAGCCCCAGCATTTT. This translates into CASGGPGTHNQPQHF. In this chain, TRBV19 is recombined with TRBJ1-5; the D gene is perhaps TRBD1, on 6 matching bases. V is clipped by 8 bases and J by 4 bases, and the sequence between their germline boundaries is 18 bases long. The CDR1 and CDR2 encoded by the germline V gene (reference sequence) are LNHDA and SQIVND. The CDR3, from cysteine to phenylalanine, totals 15 residues. CDR3 DNA only is kept here, 45 bases in frame from base 1.